This T cell receptor (beta chain) was found in a study of neurological immune-mediated disorders. Sequencing runs each yielded over 170 million TCR-beta sequences from 15-18 subjects. TCRdb ran MiXCR on the 5' RACE reads and lists one entry per CDR3 protein. The table lists more than 70,000 distinct CDR3 sequences, about 9.3% of them singletons. Trimming took off 9 bases at V and 4 bases at J, with 11 bases between the two ends. Germline V CDR1 and CDR2: SGHRS, YFSETQ. The CDR3 has 12 residues. The table lists this clonotype with many counts. The group of healthy controls was made up of people who were blood bank volunteers in Maryland, USA.

The TCR comes from a man aged 35 to 55 in good health. This chain joins TRBV5-1 and TRBJ1-5, with TRBD1 as a possible D gene (5 bases). The sequenced sample consisted of PBMCs. The CDR3 here is CANPTDNQPQHF. The CDR3 coding sequence is TGCGCCAACCCGACAGATAATCAGCCCCAGCATTTT.